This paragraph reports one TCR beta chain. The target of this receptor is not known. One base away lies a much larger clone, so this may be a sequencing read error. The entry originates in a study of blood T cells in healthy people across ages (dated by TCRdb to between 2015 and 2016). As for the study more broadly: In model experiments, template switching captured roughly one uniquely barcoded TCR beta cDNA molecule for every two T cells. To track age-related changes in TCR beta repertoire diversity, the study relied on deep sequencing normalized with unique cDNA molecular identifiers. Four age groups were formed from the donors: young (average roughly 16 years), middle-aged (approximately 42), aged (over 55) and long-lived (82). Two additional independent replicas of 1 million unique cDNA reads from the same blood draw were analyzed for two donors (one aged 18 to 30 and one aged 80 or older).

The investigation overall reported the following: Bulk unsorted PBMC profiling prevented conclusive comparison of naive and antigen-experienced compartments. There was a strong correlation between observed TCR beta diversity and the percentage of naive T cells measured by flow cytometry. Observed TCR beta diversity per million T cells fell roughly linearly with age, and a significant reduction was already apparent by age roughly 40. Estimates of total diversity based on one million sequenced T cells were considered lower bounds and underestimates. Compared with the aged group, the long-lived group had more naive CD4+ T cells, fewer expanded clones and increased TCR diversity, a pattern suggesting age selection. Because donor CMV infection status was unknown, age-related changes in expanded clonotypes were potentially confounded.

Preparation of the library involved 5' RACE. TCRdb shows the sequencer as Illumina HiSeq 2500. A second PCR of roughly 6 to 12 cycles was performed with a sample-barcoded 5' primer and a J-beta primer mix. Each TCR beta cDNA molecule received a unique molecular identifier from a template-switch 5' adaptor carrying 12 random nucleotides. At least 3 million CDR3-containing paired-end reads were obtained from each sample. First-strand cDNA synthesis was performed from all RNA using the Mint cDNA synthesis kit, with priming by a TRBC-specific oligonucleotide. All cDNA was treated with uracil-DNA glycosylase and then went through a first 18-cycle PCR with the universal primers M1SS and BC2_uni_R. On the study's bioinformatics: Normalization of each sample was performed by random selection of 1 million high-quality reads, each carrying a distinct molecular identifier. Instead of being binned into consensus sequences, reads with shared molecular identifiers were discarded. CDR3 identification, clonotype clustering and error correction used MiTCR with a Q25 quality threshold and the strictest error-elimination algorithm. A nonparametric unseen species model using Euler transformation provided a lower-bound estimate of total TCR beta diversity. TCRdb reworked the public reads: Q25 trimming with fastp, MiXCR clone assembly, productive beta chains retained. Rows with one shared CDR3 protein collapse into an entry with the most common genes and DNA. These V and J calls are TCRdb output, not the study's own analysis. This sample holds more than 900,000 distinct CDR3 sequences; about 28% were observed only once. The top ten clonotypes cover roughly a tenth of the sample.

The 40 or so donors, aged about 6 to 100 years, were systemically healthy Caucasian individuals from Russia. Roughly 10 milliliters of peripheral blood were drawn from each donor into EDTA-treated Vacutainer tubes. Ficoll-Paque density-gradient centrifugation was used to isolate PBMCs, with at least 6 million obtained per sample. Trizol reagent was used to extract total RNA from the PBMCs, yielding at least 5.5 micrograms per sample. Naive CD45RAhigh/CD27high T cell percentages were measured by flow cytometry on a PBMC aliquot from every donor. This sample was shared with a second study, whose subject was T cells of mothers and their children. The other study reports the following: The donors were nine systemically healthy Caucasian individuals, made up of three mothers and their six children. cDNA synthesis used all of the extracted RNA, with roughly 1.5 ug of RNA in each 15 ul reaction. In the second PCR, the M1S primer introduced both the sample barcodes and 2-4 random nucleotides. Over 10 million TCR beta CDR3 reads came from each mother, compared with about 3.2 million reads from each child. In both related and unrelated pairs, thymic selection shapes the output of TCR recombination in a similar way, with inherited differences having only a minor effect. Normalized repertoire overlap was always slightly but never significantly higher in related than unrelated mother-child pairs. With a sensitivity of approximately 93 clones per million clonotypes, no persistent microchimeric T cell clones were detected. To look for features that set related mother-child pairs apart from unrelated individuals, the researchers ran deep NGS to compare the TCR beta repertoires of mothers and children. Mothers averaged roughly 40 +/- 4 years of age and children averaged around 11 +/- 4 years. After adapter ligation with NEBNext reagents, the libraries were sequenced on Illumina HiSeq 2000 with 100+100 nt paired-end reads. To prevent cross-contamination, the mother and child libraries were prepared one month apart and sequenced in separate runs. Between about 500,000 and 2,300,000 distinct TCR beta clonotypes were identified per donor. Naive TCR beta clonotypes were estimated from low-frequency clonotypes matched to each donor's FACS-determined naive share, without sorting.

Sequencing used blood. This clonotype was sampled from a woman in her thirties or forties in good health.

The CDR3 has the sequence CASREESYEQYF. The bases are TGTGCCAGCAGGGAGGAATCCTACGAGCAGTACTTC. The chain joins TRBV28 to TRBJ2-7; a tentative D call is TRBD2 (5 bases match). Trimming removed 6 bases from V and 1 base from J, leaving 7 bases between the germline ends. Looking up the germline V gene yields CDR1 MDHEN and CDR2 SYDVKM. The CDR3 runs 12 amino acids, cysteine and phenylalanine included. Only the CDR3 DNA stays, 36 bases, in frame from base 1.